Sequencing of this T cell receptor beta chain was carried out in a study of CD8 T cells in ankylosing spondylitis. General study findings and limits: It appeared that ankylosing spondylitis blood was characterized by a TCR beta motif of roughly 8 highly homologous variants.

TCRdb used MiXCR to reprocess the 5' RACE reads, holding one entry per CDR3 protein. The sample consists of under 550,000 distinct CDR3 sequences, 25% to 30% of them appearing once. Germline CDR1 is ENHRY and CDR2 is SYGVKD. This CDR3 has 14 amino acids. Trimming stripped 6 bases from V and 2 bases from J, with 14 bases between. With respect to this clonotype: What it binds is not known.

J is TRBJ2-7 and V is TRBV10-3; a possible D gene is TRBD2 (7 bases). This receptor was taken from a male donor with ankylosing spondylitis. The sequencing input was blood, either unsorted or a sorted T cell fraction (not recorded which). The CDR3 coding sequence is TGTGCCATCAGCCTAGGGGGGGACGCCTACGAGCAGTACTTC. This codes for CAISLGGDAYEQYF.